One sample yielded the 7 T cell receptor beta chains listed below, sequenced in a study of long-term antiretroviral therapy in people with HIV (dated by TCRdb to about 2022). The immunoSEQ hsTCRB v3.0 assay was used at survey level resolution for TRB variable region sequencing. TCRdb mirrors the immuneACCESS table, restricted to in-frame sequences. Some clones are absent from its copies; in checked studies, under half trace to an unresolved V gene, and the reason for the others is unknown. Across this sample there are 32,000 or so clones, with about 83% seen only once. The top ten constitute around 7.5% of the sample. The input for sequencing was unsorted PBMCs, taken 2 years after starting antiretroviral therapy. The receptors come from a woman aged 45-65 years with HIV.

The V call is TRBV4-1, the J call TRBJ2-2; D gene uncertain. Germline V lookup: CDR1 MGHRA, CDR2 YSYEKL. The CDR3 totals 13 residues. The germline V and J ends were trimmed by 1 base and 7 bases, with 7 bases remaining between them. The CDR3, as DNA: TGCGCCAGCAGCCAAGGATCCCGCGGGGAGCTGTTTTTT. Its protein product is CASSQGSRGELFF.

The V and J genes are TRBV11-3 and TRBJ2-5; D is unclear. This CDR3 comprises 14 residues. The V end lost 5 bases, the J end lost 7 bases, and 17 bases lay between the germline ends. Germline V gene sequence: CDR1 SGHNT, CDR2 YENEEA. DNA of the CDR3: TGTGCCAGCAGCGACCAGCTGGCTCCGATGACCCAGTACTTC. This gives the protein CASSDQLAPMTQYF.

CDR3 DNA sequence: TGTGCCTGGAGTTTCCGGGACCGGACTAATTCACCCCTCCACTTT. Translated, it gives CAWSFRDRTNSPLHF. V usage is TRBV30 and J usage is TRBJ1-6, with D perhaps matching TRBD1 (5 bases). Trimming cost V 2 bases and J 6 bases, with 14 bases left between them. The germline gives CDR1 GTSNPN, CDR2 SVGIG (reference sequence). The CDR3 covers 15 residues.

The chain joins TRBV6-1 to TRBJ1-2, with TRBD1 identical over 7 bases. Per germline, CDR1 MNHNS and CDR2 SASEGT. After removal of 3 bases from V and 4 bases from J, the junction contained 5 bases not matched to a gene. This CDR3 is 14 amino acids long. The CDR3: CASSDPGGGYGYTF. CDR3 coding DNA: TGTGCCAGCAGTGACCCAGGGGGAGGCTATGGCTACACCTTC.

This sequence joins TRBV30 and TRBJ1-2; D remains unclear. The V and J ends lost 7 bases and 6 bases respectively, with 15 bases between them. In germline, CDR1 is GTSNPN, CDR2 SVGIG (reference sequence). This CDR3 contains 12 residues. CDR3: CASPNRRDGYTF. The CDR3 bases are TGTGCCTCCCCGAACCGGAGGGATGGCTACACCTTC.

The V gene is TRBV4-1, the J gene TRBJ1-6, with D perhaps matching TRBD1 (5 bases). Between the trimmed V and J ends, which lost 1 base and 4 bases, there was a span of 17 bases. Germline values: CDR1 MGHRA, CDR2 YSYEKL. The CDR3 covers 18 residues. The CDR3 nucleotides are TGCGCCAGCAGCCAAGCAGGGAAGAGTATTAGATATAATTCACCCCTCCACTTT. This gives the protein CASSQAGKSIRYNSPLHF.

The J gene is TRBJ2-7, the V gene TRBV10-3, with 8 bases matching TRBD1. V was clipped by 10 bases and J by 0 bases; unmatched bases: 8. The CDR3 is 14 amino acids. Germline values: CDR1 ENHRY, CDR2 SYGVKD. The CDR3 nucleotides are TGTGCCACCCAGGGGACAGGATCCTCCTACGAGCAGTACGTC. Its protein product is CATQGTGSSYEQYV.